The 28 T cell receptor beta chains below were found in one sample sequenced in a study of cytomegalovirus exposure and HLA in healthy donors. Primers for the PCR totalled 60 Vbeta and 13 Jbeta. Method: immunoSEQ multiplex PCR; TCRdb's copy keeps in-frame clones and lacks some. Of over 150,000 clones in the sample, 82% were seen once. Sequencing was done on a sample of PBMCs. The receptors come from a girl aged 2-10 years in good health and CMV-seropositive.

For this clone: This same CDR3 is encoded by further DNA sequences in the sample. V and J are TRBV5-8 and TRBJ2-5; TRBD1 agrees at 8 bases. V lost 7 bases to trimming and J lost 5 bases; unmatched junction nucleotides: 7. The V gene's germline CDR1 is SGHTS and CDR2 YDEGEE. The CDR3 spans 13 residues. CDR3 nucleotides: TGTGCCAGCTTACGACAGGGGCGGGAGACCCAGTACTTC. This sequence encodes CASLRQGRETQYF. Combining the CDR3 with reference TRBV5-8 and TRBJ2-5 gives the whole variable domain EAGVTQSPTHLIKTRGQQATLRCSPISGHTSVYWYQQALGLGLQFLLWYDEGEERNRGNFPPRFSGRQFPNYSSELNVNALELEDSALYLCASLRQGRETQYFGPGTRLLVL.

The chain's CDR3 is CASSPTYTGELFF. The CDR3 coding sequence is TGCGCCAGCAGCCCTACTTACACCGGGGAGCTGTTTTTT. The rearrangement links TRBV5-1 to TRBJ2-2, with D hard to call. Germline V gives CDR1 SGHRS, CDR2 YFSETQ. V was clipped by 4 bases and J by 3 bases, with 7 bases between them. This CDR3 has 13 residues. Full variable domain (outside the CDR3, taken from reference TRBV5-1 and TRBJ2-2): KAGVTQTPRYLIKTRGQQVTLSCSPISGHRSVSWYQQTPGQGLQFLFEYFSETQRNKGNFPGRFSGRQFSNSRSEMNVSTLELGDSALYLCASSPTYTGELFFGEGSRLTVL.

About this clone itself: The sample contains more than one DNA sequence encoding this CDR3. V usage is TRBV30 and J usage is TRBJ1-2; D is ambiguous. The CDR3 extends over 12 amino acids. The V end was cut by 0 bases, the J end by 2 bases, with 4 bases between. From germline, CDR1 is GTSNPN and CDR2 SVGIG (reference sequence). CDR3 in amino acids: CAWSVSNYGYTF. CDR3 in DNA: TGTGCCTGGAGTGTGAGCAACTATGGCTACACCTTC.

This clone has only a few counts. This rearrangement joins TRBV27 to TRBJ2-5, with TRBD2 matching over 11 bases. The CDR3 has 16 residues. Germline V gives CDR1 MNHEY, CDR2 SMNVEV (reference sequence). The ends lost 5 bases at V and 5 bases at J; junction bases unmatched: 10. CDR3: CASSLRTSGSRETQYF. CDR3 in DNA: TGTGCCAGCAGTCTACGAACTAGCGGGAGCAGGGAGACCCAGTACTTC.

The chain has TRBV15 and TRBJ1-5; no firm D call. The length of the CDR3 is 14 residues. Germline V gene lookup returns CDR1 LNHNV and CDR2 YYDKDF (reference sequence). Trimming pared 3 bases from V and 2 bases from J, leaving 8 bases between. The chain's CDR3 is CATSRRSGNQPQHF. CDR3 DNA: TGTGCCACCAGCAGGCGGAGCGGCAATCAGCCCCAGCATTTT.

This clone was found once. The chain uses TRBV2 and TRBJ1-5; 8 nucleotides match TRBD1. The CDR3 extends over 16 amino acids. The J segment lost 1 base and the V segment lost 5 bases, leaving 7 bases of the junction unmatched. Germline CDR1 reads SNHLY; CDR2 reads FYNNEI. The CDR3, as DNA: TGTGCCAGCAGTCTACGGACAGGGCCCAGCAATCAGCCCCAGCATTTT. Its protein is CASSLRTGPSNQPQHF.

This rearrangement joins TRBV5-1 to TRBJ1-4, with 8 bases that match TRBD1. Germline lookup yields CDR1 SGHRS and CDR2 YFSETQ. The CDR3 has 13 amino acids. The ends lost 7 bases at V and 7 bases at J; junction bases unmatched: 6. In DNA, the CDR3 is TGCGCCAGCCGAACAGGGGGTGGTGAAAAACTGTTTTTT. This codes for CASRTGGGEKLFF.

About this clone: Mismatch with germline at one junction end may stem from a read error. The chain combines TRBV11-2 with TRBJ1-1, with D unresolved. CDR3 length: 11 amino acids. CDR1 SGHAT and CDR2 FQNNGV come from the germline V gene. The CDR3 DNA sequence: TGTGCCAGCAGACAGAACACTGAGGCTTTCTTT. It codes for CASRQNTEAFF.

The chain has TRBV7-6 and TRBJ2-7; D may be TRBD2 (6 bases). V dropped 4 bases and J dropped 3 bases, with 19 bases sitting between them. The germline V gene has CDR1 SGHVS and CDR2 FNYEAQ. The CDR3 has 16 residues. This CDR3 is CASSSLTGENGYEQYF. The DNA for the CDR3 is TGTGCCAGCAGCTCGTTAACGGGGGAGAATGGCTACGAGCAGTACTTC.

This clone was picked up one time. This chain joins TRBV11-2 and TRBJ2-2, with D maybe TRBD2 (5 bases). Germline V gene sequence: CDR1 SGHAT, CDR2 FQNNGV. Trimming cost V 5 bases and J 5 bases, with 12 bases left between them. The CDR3 covers 14 residues. Here the CDR3 DNA reads TGTGCCAGCAGCCCACTACAGCGGACCGGGGAGCTGTTTTTT. Its translation: CASSPLQRTGELFF.

This clone was observed a few times. The V call is TRBV7-9, the J call TRBJ2-1; TRBD2 is a possible D gene (5 bases). This CDR3 contains 17 residues. Per the germline V gene, CDR1 is SEHNR and CDR2 is FQNEAQ (reference sequence). Deletions cut 4 bases from V and 0 bases from J, with 16 bases between. The CDR3 sequence: CASSSPEERRSYNEQFF. The CDR3 DNA sequence: TGTGCCAGCAGCTCCCCCGAAGAGCGGCGCTCCTACAATGAGCAGTTCTTC. Looking up the rest from reference TRBV7-9 and TRBJ2-1 gives the full variable domain: DTGVSQNPRHKITKRGQNVTFRCDPISEHNRLYWYRQTLGQGPEFLTYFQNEAQLEKSRLLSDRFSAERPKGSFSTLEIQRTEQGDSAMYLCASSSPEERRSYNEQFFGPGTRLTVL.

The chain couples TRBV9 to TRBJ2-5; 11 bases are shared with TRBD2. Germline V CDR1 and CDR2: SGDLS, YYNGEE. The CDR3 consists of 15 residues. V shed 2 bases, J shed 2 bases, and the junction held 2 bases outside the gene matches. The CDR3 bases are TGTGCCAGCAGCGTGGGGACTAGCGGACAAGAGACCCAGTACTTC. Protein sequence: CASSVGTSGQETQYF.

The chain couples TRBV28 to TRBJ2-2; TRBD1 might be the D (6 bases). This CDR3 spans 15 amino acids. Germline CDR1 MDHEN, CDR2 SYDVKM. The V end lost 5 bases, the J end lost 4 bases, and 14 bases lay between the germline ends. The CDR3 DNA reads TGTGCCAGCAGTATAATAGACAGGTCCACCGGGGAGCTGTTTTTT. Its translation: CASSIIDRSTGELFF.

This chain uses TRBV5-4 with TRBJ1-2; 7 bases line up with TRBD1. The CDR3 runs to 14 residues. Unmatched junction bases numbered 4, after V lost 5 bases and J lost 0 bases. Per the germline V gene, CDR1 is SGHNT and CDR2 is YYREEE (reference sequence). CDR3 sequence reads: CASRPGQSNYGYTF. CDR3 coding DNA: TGTGCCAGCAGGCCGGGACAGTCTAACTATGGCTACACCTTC.

The CDR3 region is CASSENRQSGANVLTF. Written as DNA, the CDR3 is TGTGCCAGCAGTGAAAATAGACAATCCGGGGCCAACGTCCTGACTTTC. The chain couples TRBV2 to TRBJ2-6, with D uncertain. The CDR3 consists of 16 residues. Trimming took 2 bases from V and 4 from J, leaving 12 bases between them. CDR1 SNHLY and CDR2 FYNNEI come from the germline V gene.

V and J are TRBV10-2 and TRBJ2-3; 8 nucleotides match TRBD2. The CDR3 has 15 amino acids. Trimming at V came to 2 bases and at J to 7 bases, leaving 8 bases not matched to a gene. Germline lookup yields CDR1 WSHSY and CDR2 SAAADI. In DNA form, the CDR3 reads TGCGCCAGCAGTGAGGGGCGGGAGGAAAGAAATACGCAGTATTTT. Translated: CASSEGREERNTQYF.

The gene calls are TRBV7-2 and TRBJ2-7, with D possibly matching TRBD1 (5 bases). V lost 3 bases, J lost 1 base, and 10 bases lay in between. Germline lookup yields CDR1 SGHTA and CDR2 FQGNSA. The CDR3 consists of 14 residues. CDR3 amino acids: CASSLRQISYEQYF. In DNA, the CDR3 is TGTGCCAGCAGCTTGCGACAGATTTCCTACGAGCAGTACTTC.

The CDR3 here is CASSPTSVENTGELFF. CDR3 sequence (DNA): TGTGCCAGCAGCCCCACTTCCGTTGAGAACACCGGGGAGCTGTTTTTT. This rearrangement joins TRBV6-4 to TRBJ2-2; D uncertain. Germline CDR1 is MRHNA and CDR2 is SNTAGT. The CDR3 length is 16 residues. Between the trimmed V and J ends, which lost 6 bases and 1 base, there was a span of 15 bases.

In its sample, this clone was seen once. The chain uses TRBV30 and TRBJ2-5; 8 bases line up with TRBD2. V lost 3 bases to trimming and J lost 2 bases; unmatched junction nucleotides: 2. CDR1 is GTSNPN, CDR2 SVGIG, per germline (reference sequence). This CDR3 comprises 13 residues. CDR3 sequence: CAWRLAEQETQYF. The CDR3 bases are TGTGCCTGGAGACTAGCGGAACAAGAGACCCAGTACTTC.

In its sample, this clone was seen once. This chain joins TRBV15 and TRBJ2-1; 7 nucleotides align to TRBD2. Germline CDR1 is LNHNV and CDR2 is YYDKDF (reference sequence). This CDR3 is built from 16 residues. After removal of 4 bases from V and 0 bases from J, the junction contained 6 bases not matched to a gene. CDR3 protein: CATSTPTGGSYNEQFF. The DNA for the CDR3 is TGTGCCACCAGCACCCCCACGGGGGGCTCCTACAATGAGCAGTTCTTC.

The V call is TRBV5-4, the J call TRBJ2-2; tentatively, D is TRBD2 (6 bases). V lost 4 bases, J lost 6 bases, and 16 bases lay in between. The CDR3 extends over 15 amino acids. The germline CDR1 and CDR2 sequences are SGHNT and YYREEE (reference sequence). CDR3 in amino acids: CASSIRDSIAGELFF. The CDR3 coding sequence is TGTGCCAGCAGCATCCGGGACTCCATCGCCGGGGAGCTGTTTTTT.

The CDR3 region has the DNA TGTGCCTGGACTAGCTACAATGAGCAGTTCTTC. This translates into CAWTSYNEQFF. The V gene is TRBV30, the J gene TRBJ2-1; D is undetermined. The V end lost 4 bases, the J end lost 3 bases, and 4 bases lay between the germline ends. CDR3 length equals 11 residues. Germline lookup yields CDR1 GTSNPN and CDR2 SVGIG (reference sequence).

The chain has TRBV27 and TRBJ2-3; 9 positions agree with TRBD2. Per germline, CDR1 MNHEY and CDR2 SMNVEV (reference sequence). The length of the CDR3 is 20 residues. The junction had 23 bases not matched to a gene; V was cut back by 7 bases and J by 3 bases. The CDR3 reads CASIPRRDGRTSVGTDTQYF. DNA for the CDR3: TGTGCCAGCATCCCTCGCCGGGACGGCCGGACTAGCGTCGGAACAGATACGCAGTATTTT.

This clone was observed a few times. The rearrangement links TRBV9 to TRBJ1-2; a weak D match, TRBD1 (6 bases). The CDR3 is 14 amino acids. Germline CDR1 SGDLS, CDR2 YYNGEE. Deletions cut 6 bases from V and 2 bases from J, with 14 bases between. CDR3 residues: CASNHLTGNYGYTF. The CDR3 DNA reads as TGTGCCAGCAACCACTTAACAGGGAACTATGGCTACACCTTC.

The CDR3 here is CASSLGSGNQPQHF. For the CDR3, the DNA is TGTGCCAGCAGCCTCGGTAGTGGCAATCAGCCCCAGCATTTT. This rearrangement joins TRBV6-5 to TRBJ1-5; D is ambiguous. CDR1 is MNHEY and CDR2 is SVGAGI in the germline V gene. The V end was cut by 6 bases, the J end by 2 bases, with 11 bases between. The CDR3 contains 14 residues.

The rearrangement uses TRBV6-1 and TRBJ1-5; D gene uncertain. V lost 7 bases and J lost 4, with 14 bases in between. Germline V gives CDR1 MNHNS, CDR2 SASEGT. The CDR3 is made up of 14 amino acids. CDR3 nucleotides: TGTGCCAGCACCTACAGTGGGCTAAATCAGCCCCAGCATTTT. Its protein is CASTYSGLNQPQHF.

The chain recombines TRBV30 with TRBJ2-5; 9 nucleotides agree with TRBD1. Germline lookup yields CDR1 GTSNPN and CDR2 SVGIG (reference sequence). The CDR3 totals 13 residues. The J segment lost 6 bases and the V segment lost 5 bases, leaving 7 bases of the junction unmatched. The CDR3 reads CAWDAGQGQTQYF. The DNA of the CDR3 is TGTGCCTGGGATGCGGGACAGGGTCAGACCCAGTACTTC.

A few counts support this clone. The rearrangement uses TRBV19 and TRBJ2-7, with 7 nucleotides matching TRBD2. Trimming at V came to 6 bases and at J to 3 bases, leaving 11 bases not matched to a gene. Germline V gene lookup returns CDR1 LNHDA and CDR2 SQIVND (reference sequence). The CDR3 covers 15 residues. CDR3 sequence: CASRVSSGGNYEQYF. CDR3 DNA sequence: TGTGCCAGTAGAGTGTCTAGCGGAGGGAACTACGAGCAGTACTTC. Full variable domain (rest looked up from reference TRBV19 and TRBJ2-7): DGGITQSPKYLFRKEGQNVTLSCEQNLNHDAMYWYRQDPGQGLRLIYYSQIVNDFQKGDIAEGYSVSREKKESFPLTVTSAQKNPTAFYLCASRVSSGGNYEQYFGPGTRLTVT.